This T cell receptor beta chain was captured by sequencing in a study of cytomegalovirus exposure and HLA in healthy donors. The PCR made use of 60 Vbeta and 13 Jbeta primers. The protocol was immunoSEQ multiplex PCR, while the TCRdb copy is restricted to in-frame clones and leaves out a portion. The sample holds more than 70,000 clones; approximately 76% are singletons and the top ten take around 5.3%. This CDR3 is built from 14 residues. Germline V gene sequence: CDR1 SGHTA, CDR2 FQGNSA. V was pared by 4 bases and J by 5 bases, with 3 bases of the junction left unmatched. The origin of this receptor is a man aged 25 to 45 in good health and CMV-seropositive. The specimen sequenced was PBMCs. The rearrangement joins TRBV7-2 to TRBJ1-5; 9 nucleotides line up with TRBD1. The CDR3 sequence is CASSSQGAYQPQHF. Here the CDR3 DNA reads TGTGCCAGCAGCTCACAGGGGGCCTATCAGCCCCAGCATTTT.